The clone carrying this T cell receptor (beta chain) was seen a handful of times. Antigen specificity is unknown. The data belong to a study of CD8 T cells in ankylosing spondylitis. Study-wide results and limits: In ankylosing spondylitis blood, a motif of eight highly homologous TCR beta variants appeared characteristic.

A single record per CDR3 protein comes from TCRdb applying MiXCR to the 5' RACE reads. The repertoire holds approximately 340,000 distinct CDR3 sequences, with roughly 14% as singletons. Material for sequencing was blood, either unsorted or a sorted T cell fraction (not recorded which). This clonotype was sampled from a male donor with ankylosing spondylitis or in good health (not recorded which).

The CDR3 sequence: CASSLDWLAGELFF. The CDR3 coding sequence is TGTGCCAGCAGCTTAGATTGGTTGGCCGGGGAGCTGTTTTTT. The chain couples TRBV11-2 to TRBJ2-2; D unclear. V lost 0 bases, J lost 6 bases, and 8 bases lay in between. This CDR3 is built from 14 residues. Germline-derived CDR1 and CDR2 are SGHAT and FQNNGV.